This is a list of T cell receptor beta chains from one sample in a study of T-cell reconstitution after alpha-beta-depleted transplantation in children. TCRdb reprocessed the PCR reads with MiXCR, giving one entry per CDR3 protein. Found here are about 830,000 distinct CDR3 sequences, less than 20% of them singletons; the top ten hold approximately 4.5%. The source material was PBMCs, mostly from graft donor cells, sampled 360 days after TCRalphabeta/CD19-depleted stem cell transplant. These receptors all stem from a male patient between 5 and 17 years old who had a stem cell transplant for acute lymphoblastic leukemia, so the T cells may come from the graft donor. Each CDR3 is given with its conserved first and last residue. The D gene is left open where the match is weak. The size entry is marked missing in some rows and otherwise reads once, few, many or a size class.

v_gene	d_gene	len	abundance	j_gene	CDR3aa	CDR3nt
TRBV6-5	NA	15	NA	TRBJ2-7	CASSYLGTGAYEQYF	TGTGCCAGCAGTTATCTCGGGACGGGGGCCTACGAGCAGTACTTC
TRBV5-1	NA	15	NA	TRBJ1-1	CASSAAAGLNTEAFF	TGCGCCAGCAGCGCAGCAGCGGGTCTGAACACTGAAGCTTTCTTT
TRBV3-1	TRBD1	15	NA	TRBJ2-7	CASSQLQGTVYEQYF	TGTGCCAGCAGCCAACTACAGGGGACGGTCTACGAGCAGTACTTC
TRBV10-3	NA	13	many	TRBJ1-1	CASQVRGNTEAFF	TGTGCCAGTCAGGTTAGAGGGAACACTGAAGCTTTCTTT
TRBV10-3	TRBD2	18	few	TRBJ2-1	CAISEWGGGRNLYNEQFF	TGTGCCATCAGTGAGTGGGGTGGCGGGAGGAACCTCTACAATGAGCAGTTCTTC
TRBV11-1	TRBD1	18	few	TRBJ1-1	CASSLAFPGQGKNTEAFF	TGTGCCAGCAGCTTAGCTTTCCCGGGACAGGGGAAGAACACTGAAGCTTTCTTT
TRBV7-6	TRBD1	15	NA	TRBJ1-2	CASRPPGQTDYGYTF	TGTGCCAGCAGACCCCCGGGACAGACTGACTATGGCTACACCTTC
TRBV5-1	NA	14	many	TRBJ2-1	CASKTGFSYNEQFF	TGCGCCAGCAAGACGGGGTTCTCCTACAATGAGCAGTTCTTC
TRBV10-3	TRBD1	14	many	TRBJ1-1	CAISEGQGNTEAFF	TGTGCCATCAGTGAGGGACAGGGGAACACTGAAGCTTTCTTT
TRBV12-3/TRBV12-4	TRBD2	16	NA	TRBJ2-1	CASSFSGVLAAGRQFF	TGTGCCAGCAGTTTCTCTGGGGTGCTAGCGGCAGGGCGGCAGTTCTTC
TRBV18	NA	17	few	TRBJ2-1	CASSPRLPKNSYNEQFF	TGTGCCAGCTCACCGCGGCTCCCGAAGAACTCCTACAATGAGCAGTTCTTC
TRBV11-1	NA	21	NA	TRBJ2-1	CASSLYRIGFFTGARRNEQFF	TGTGCCAGCAGCTTATACCGAATTGGGTTCTTTACGGGAGCTAGGAGAAATGAGCAGTTCTTC
TRBV29-1	TRBD1	13	NA	TRBJ1-2	CSDRQGTHYGYTF	TGCAGCGACCGACAGGGGACCCACTATGGCTACACCTTC
TRBV5-1	NA	17	NA	TRBJ1-1	CASSLDGHLAGDTEAFF	TGCGCCAGCAGCTTGGATGGGCACCTTGCTGGGGACACTGAAGCTTTCTTT
TRBV11-2	NA	15	NA	TRBJ1-4	CASSPGLLMVEKLFF	TGTGCCAGCAGCCCCGGACTCCTGATGGTAGAAAAACTGTTTTTT
TRBV7-3	TRBD2	14	many	TRBJ2-5	CASSLAGGQETQYF	TGTGCCAGCAGCCTAGCGGGAGGGCAAGAGACCCAGTACTTC
TRBV12-3/TRBV12-4	NA	11	few	TRBJ2-7	CASSYSAEQYF	TGTGCCAGCAGTTACAGTGCCGAGCAGTACTTC
TRBV4-1	TRBD2	13	few	TRBJ2-1	CASSQLAGSEQFF	TGCGCCAGCAGCCAATTAGCGGGGAGTGAGCAGTTCTTC
TRBV13	TRBD2	12	few	TRBJ2-7	CASSPGGIEQYF	TGTGCCAGCTCCCCGGGGGGGATCGAGCAGTACTTC
TRBV28	NA	13	NA	TRBJ2-7	CASRAGGDYEQYF	TGTGCCAGCAGGGCCGGAGGAGACTACGAGCAGTACTTC
TRBV27	NA	14	NA	TRBJ2-1	CASSLIGPNNEQFF	TGTGCCAGCAGTTTAATTGGCCCAAACAATGAGCAGTTCTTC
TRBV24-1	NA	16	few	TRBJ2-5	CATSDPKGVREETQYF	TGTGCCACCAGTGACCCCAAAGGGGTGCGGGAAGAGACCCAGTACTTC
TRBV18	NA	14	many	TRBJ2-7	CASSPRQGSYEQYF	TGTGCCAGCTCACCCCGCCAGGGGAGCTACGAGCAGTACTTC
TRBV5-6	NA	13	many	TRBJ1-2	CASSLGGYHGYTF	TGTGCCAGCAGCTTGGGGGGGTACCATGGCTACACCTTC
TRBV20-1	TRBD1	13	few	TRBJ2-1	CSVDRGRDNEQFF	TGCAGTGTCGACAGGGGGAGGGACAATGAGCAGTTCTTC
TRBV7-6	NA	16	NA	TRBJ2-7	CASSARQGPLSYEQYF	TGTGCCAGCAGCGCAAGGCAAGGACCATTATCCTACGAGCAGTACTTC
TRBV5-6	NA	16	NA	TRBJ1-5	CASRAWGRALNQPQHF	TGTGCCAGCAGAGCCTGGGGGCGCGCGCTTAATCAGCCCCAGCATTTT
TRBV5-1	TRBD2	17	NA	TRBJ2-5	CASSLDPAGGVQETQYF	TGCGCCAGCAGCTTGGACCCAGCGGGAGGCGTACAAGAGACCCAGTACTTC
TRBV12-3/TRBV12-4	NA	14	NA	TRBJ1-5	CASSPYTGSGPQHF	TGTGCCAGCAGTCCATATACTGGGTCTGGGCCCCAGCATTTT
TRBV29-1	TRBD1	13	NA	TRBJ1-2	CSVGWDRGYGYTF	TGCAGCGTTGGCTGGGACAGGGGGTATGGCTACACCTTC
TRBV7-9	NA	12	NA	TRBJ1-5	CASSLRYQPQHF	TGTGCCAGCAGCTTGAGGTATCAGCCCCAGCATTTT
TRBV5-1	NA	16	many	TRBJ2-1	CASSLERGGSANEQFF	TGCGCCAGCAGCTTGGAGAGGGGTGGCTCGGCAAATGAGCAGTTCTTC
TRBV7-9	TRBD2	15	NA	TRBJ2-5	CASNRIRTSQETQYF	TGTGCCAGCAACCGCATTCGGACTAGCCAAGAGACCCAGTACTTC
TRBV13	TRBD1	16	NA	TRBJ2-6	CASKVTGIGGANVLTF	TGTGCCAGCAAGGTGACAGGGATTGGTGGGGCCAACGTCCTGACTTTC
TRBV15	NA	14	few	TRBJ2-7	CATSRARRSYEQYF	TGTGCCACCAGCAGAGCCAGGAGAAGCTACGAGCAGTACTTC
TRBV29-1	TRBD1	14	few	TRBJ2-1	CSVEEQGGYNEQFF	TGCAGCGTTGAAGAACAGGGGGGATACAATGAGCAGTTCTTC
TRBV6-4	NA	13	NA	TRBJ2-3	CASSDQGTDTQYF	TGTGCCAGCAGTGACCAGGGGACAGATACGCAGTATTTT
TRBV7-2	NA	16	NA	TRBJ2-2	CASSLVGGAKTGELFF	TGTGCCAGCAGCTTAGTGGGGGGAGCGAAGACCGGGGAGCTGTTTTTT
TRBV28	NA	14	few	TRBJ2-3	CASSGPTRADTQYF	TGTGCCAGCAGTGGCCCTACCCGAGCGGATACGCAGTATTTT
TRBV6-5	TRBD1	16	NA	TRBJ2-7	CASSYQLTGAGYEQYF	TGTGCCAGCAGTTACCAGCTGACAGGGGCAGGATACGAGCAGTACTTC
TRBV27	TRBD2	14	few	TRBJ2-1	CASSGLATYNEQFF	TGTGCCAGCAGCGGACTAGCGACATACAATGAGCAGTTCTTC
TRBV11-2	NA	14	NA	TRBJ2-1	CASRNSDSYNEQFF	TGTGCCAGCAGAAATAGCGACTCCTACAATGAGCAGTTCTTC
TRBV13	TRBD1	14	few	TRBJ2-7	CASSRRTGAYEQYF	TGTGCCAGCAGCCGCCGGACAGGGGCCTACGAGCAGTACTTC
TRBV9	NA	15	NA	TRBJ2-2	CASSVESPWPGELFF	TGTGCCAGCAGCGTAGAAAGTCCGTGGCCCGGGGAGCTGTTTTTT
TRBV5-1	NA	15	few	TRBJ2-1	CASSLEFGFGDEQFF	TGCGCCAGCAGCTTGGAATTCGGTTTTGGGGATGAGCAGTTCTTC
TRBV15	NA	14	few	TRBJ2-7	CATSTVDSAYEQYF	TGTGCCACCAGTACAGTCGACAGCGCCTACGAGCAGTACTTC
TRBV5-1	TRBD2	18	NA	TRBJ2-3	CASTRGFGTSGGTDTQYF	TGCGCCAGCACTCGTGGCTTCGGGACTAGCGGTGGCACAGATACGCAGTATTTT
TRBV25-1	TRBD1	12	few	TRBJ2-1	CASQGVDNEQFF	TGTGCCAGTCAGGGGGTTGACAATGAGCAGTTCTTC
TRBV5-1	NA	16	few	TRBJ2-7	CASSLVVGAGGDEQYF	TGCGCCAGCAGCTTGGTGGTAGGGGCCGGTGGTGACGAGCAGTACTTC
TRBV7-2	NA	15	NA	TRBJ2-7	CASSSYWGPQYEQYF	TGTGCCAGCAGCTCCTATTGGGGCCCACAATACGAGCAGTACTTC
TRBV3-1	TRBD1	16	few	TRBJ1-6	CASSQGGDRDNSPLHF	TGTGCCAGCAGCCAAGGAGGCGACAGGGATAATTCACCCCTCCACTTT
TRBV12-3/TRBV12-4	TRBD2	18	few	TRBJ2-5	CASSFRLAGGSSQETQYF	TGTGCCAGCAGTTTCAGGCTAGCGGGAGGTTCCAGCCAAGAGACCCAGTACTTC
TRBV11-2	NA	14	many	TRBJ2-3	CASSFAVSTDTQYF	TGTGCCAGCAGCTTTGCAGTAAGCACAGATACGCAGTATTTT
TRBV4-1	TRBD2	16	NA	TRBJ2-7	CASSQVALALAYEQYF	TGCGCCAGCAGCCAAGTCGCACTAGCGTTGGCCTACGAGCAGTACTTC